Each of the 23 T cell receptor beta chains below was sequenced from the same sample in a study of response to subunit inactivated influenza vaccine. MiXCR was run by TCRdb on the RT-PCR reads, yielding one entry per CDR3 protein. The table has more than 700,000 distinct CDR3 sequences, about 20% seen once; the top ten hold roughly 10%. The sample consisted of PBMCs from blood, taken more than 4 days after vaccination. These receptors were obtained from a man in his forties or fifties who received an inactivated influenza vaccine.

This clonotype was recorded many times. The chain combines TRBV28 with TRBJ2-1; TRBD2 matches 9 bases. J lost 0 bases, V lost 6 bases, and 3 bases had no gene match. Germline V gene sequence: CDR1 MDHEN, CDR2 SYDVKM. CDR3 length equals 15 residues. The CDR3 loop is CASSVAGDSYNEQFF. As DNA, the CDR3 is TGTGCCAGCAGCGTAGCGGGGGACTCCTACAATGAGCAGTTCTTC.

This clonotype was observed a few times. J is TRBJ2-7 and V is TRBV11-2; D perhaps matches TRBD1 (6 bases). This CDR3 has 18 amino acids. Germline lookup yields CDR1 SGHAT and CDR2 FQNNGV. Trimming cost V 1 base and J 5 bases, with 24 bases left between them. The CDR3 is CASSLGGNRTARPHEQYF. For the CDR3, the DNA is TGTGCCAGCAGCTTAGGGGGTAATCGGACAGCGCGCCCCCACGAGCAGTACTTC.

This clonotype was seen a few times. This chain connects TRBV12-3 or TRBV12-4 to TRBJ1-5, with D possibly TRBD1 on 6 matching bases. This CDR3 has 14 residues. V dropped 7 bases and J dropped 3 bases, with 13 bases sitting between them. DNA for the CDR3: TGTGCCAGCACCCTGGACAGCCTCAATCAGCCCCAGCATTTT. It yields the protein CASTLDSLNQPQHF.

The chain couples TRBV6-1 to TRBJ1-2; D call uncertain. This CDR3 has 14 amino acids. The V end was cut by 5 bases, the J end by 4 bases, with 14 bases between. In germline, CDR1 is MNHNS, CDR2 SASEGT. The CDR3 loop is CASSPSPDGYGYTF. CDR3 sequence (DNA): TGTGCCAGCAGTCCCTCCCCGGACGGCTATGGCTACACCTTC.

This clonotype was counted only a few times. The V and J genes are TRBV6-2 or TRBV6-3 and TRBJ2-7; D unresolved. The germline V gene encodes CDR1 MNHEY and CDR2 SVGEGT. There are 15 residues in the CDR3. Between the trimmed V and J ends, which lost 0 bases and 1 base, there was a span of 10 bases. The CDR3 sequence: CASSYSYLGSYEQYF. CDR3 bases: TGTGCCAGCAGTTACTCATATTTGGGGTCCTACGAGCAGTACTTC.

In its sample, this clonotype was seen a few times. The chain uses TRBV6-5 and TRBJ2-3; 9 nucleotides align to TRBD2. Germline V gene data show CDR1 as MNHEY and CDR2 as SVGAGI. This CDR3 is 16 amino acids long. V lost 0 bases to trimming and J lost 5 bases; unmatched junction nucleotides: 6. CDR3: CASSYSIRTSVDTQYF. Written as DNA, the CDR3 is TGTGCCAGCAGTTACTCGATACGGACTAGCGTAGATACGCAGTATTTT.

J is TRBJ2-3 and V is TRBV7-2; 12 bases are shared with TRBD2. This CDR3 is built from 17 residues. Germline assignment: CDR1 SGHTA and CDR2 FQGNSA. Germline trimming cut 1 base from V and 4 bases from J; bases unmatched to any gene: 6. DNA of the CDR3: TGTGCCAGCAGCTTAGGACTAGCGGGAGCCGCCGCAGATACGCAGTATTTT. Its translation: CASSLGLAGAAADTQYF.

Many counts were recorded for this clonotype. This rearrangement joins TRBV5-1 to TRBJ2-1, with TRBD2 matching over 10 bases. This CDR3 is built from 15 residues. In germline, CDR1 is SGHRS, CDR2 YFSETQ. The J segment lost 8 bases and the V segment lost 1 base, leaving 6 bases of the junction unmatched. The CDR3: CASSLLSGGADEQFF. CDR3 sequence (DNA): TGCGCCAGCAGCTTGTTAAGCGGGGGGGCGGATGAGCAGTTCTTC. The variable domain in full, completed from reference TRBV5-1 and TRBJ2-1, reads KAGVTQTPRYLIKTRGQQVTLSCSPISGHRSVSWYQQTPGQGLQFLFEYFSETQRNKGNFPGRFSGRQFSNSRSEMNVSTLELGDSALYLCASSLLSGGADEQFFGPGTRLTVL.

This clonotype turned up a few times. The chain combines TRBV20-1 with TRBJ2-1; 10 nucleotides line up with TRBD2. The CDR3 spans 15 residues. From germline, CDR1 is DFQATT and CDR2 SNEGSKA (reference sequence). The V and J ends lost 5 bases and 4 bases, in that order; junction bases with no gene match: 8. The CDR3 spells CSAPPSGRAYNEQFF. The CDR3 DNA is TGCAGTGCTCCACCAAGCGGGAGGGCGTACAATGAGCAGTTCTTC.

V gene TRBV10-3 combines with J gene TRBJ2-7; the match to TRBD2 covers 9 bases. This CDR3 has 17 residues. The germline V gene encodes CDR1 ENHRY and CDR2 SYGVKD. V lost 2 bases and J lost 4; bases outside the gene matches: 12. The CDR3 loop reads CAISEKALIAGDYEQYF. The CDR3 DNA reads TGTGCCATCAGTGAGAAAGCGTTGATAGCGGGGGATTACGAGCAGTACTTC.

The V gene is TRBV7-9, the J gene TRBJ1-5, with no clear D. CDR3 length equals 14 residues. V was shortened by 1 base and J by 5 bases, with 9 bases between the two germline ends. Germline CDR1 and CDR2: SEHNR and FQNEAQ (reference sequence). DNA for the CDR3: TGTGCCAGCAGCTTAGATGGAGGCCATCAGCCCCAGCATTTT. Protein: CASSLDGGHQPQHF.

As regards this clonotype: This could be a read error, since a much larger clone is one nucleotide away. This chain joins TRBV6-1 and TRBJ2-7; 7 bases agree with TRBD1. The CDR3 runs 13 residues. The germline V gene has CDR1 MNHNS and CDR2 SASEGT. Germline trimming cut 6 bases from V and 2 bases from J; bases unmatched to any gene: 4. The CDR3 spells CASSDRVPYEQYF. The DNA for the CDR3 is TGTGCCAGCAGCGACAGGGTCCCCTACGAGCAGTACTTC.

This clonotype has just a few counts. The V gene is TRBV6-5, the J gene TRBJ2-5, with a weak D call TRBD2 (6 bases). Germline V gives CDR1 MNHEY, CDR2 SVGAGI. The V gene lost 0 bases and the J gene lost 4 bases, with 15 bases spanning the gap. This CDR3 is built from 16 residues. The CDR3: CASSYSFLASPETQYF. The DNA for the CDR3 is TGTGCCAGCAGTTACTCGTTCCTAGCGAGTCCAGAGACCCAGTACTTC.

There are a few counts of this clonotype. The rearrangement uses TRBV12-3 or TRBV12-4 and TRBJ2-1; the D gene is possibly TRBD2 (6 bases). Trimming left V 5 bases short and J 3 bases short, with 17 bases between. The CDR3 covers 16 residues. For the CDR3, the DNA is TGTGCCAGCAGTGCCGGTGCGGGGACCGTCTACAATGAGCAGTTCTTC. Translated: CASSAGAGTVYNEQFF.

Notes on this clonotype: This clone may be a read error of a much larger clone one base away. V is TRBV6-5 and J is TRBJ2-1; 10 nucleotides match TRBD1. The CDR3 is 15 residues long. The germline V gene encodes CDR1 MNHEY and CDR2 SVGAGI. With V trimmed by 4 bases and J by 7 bases, 7 bases remained unmatched. The CDR3 here is CASSLDRGLWNEQFF. The CDR3 bases are TGTGCCAGCAGTTTAGACAGGGGGCTTTGGAATGAGCAGTTCTTC.

This clonotype was detected only a few times. The chain couples TRBV12-3 or TRBV12-4 to TRBJ1-2; no definite D call. Between the trimmed V and J ends, which lost 5 bases and 7 bases, there was a span of 14 bases. This CDR3 is built from 13 residues. The CDR3 DNA reads as TGTGCCAGCAGTGGACGGTTAGACTTTGGCTACACCTTC. It codes for CASSGRLDFGYTF.

There are a few counts of this clonotype. This chain connects TRBV10-2 to TRBJ1-6; no clear D gene. Germline lookup yields CDR1 WSHSY and CDR2 SAAADI. Trimming pared 3 bases from V and 7 bases from J, leaving 10 bases between. The CDR3 covers 14 residues. CDR3 sequence: CASSDGVANSPLHF. The DNA for the CDR3 is TGCGCCAGCAGTGACGGGGTCGCGAATTCACCCCTCCACTTT.

This clonotype has more than one count but fewer than ten. The rearrangement links TRBV6-2 or TRBV6-3 to TRBJ2-1, with 9 bases that match TRBD1. V gave up 2 bases and J gave up 4 bases; unmatched junction bases: 6. In germline, CDR1 is MNHEY, CDR2 SVGEGT. The length of the CDR3 is 16 residues. CDR3 loop: CASSYTPGTGYNEQFF. The CDR3 nucleotides are TGTGCCAGCAGTTACACACCCGGGACAGGGTACAATGAGCAGTTCTTC.

The V gene is TRBV10-3, the J gene TRBJ1-1; 7 bases map to TRBD1. V was clipped by 3 bases and J by 2 bases; unmatched bases: 6. Germline loops: CDR1 ENHRY, CDR2 SYGVKD. This CDR3 comprises 15 residues. CDR3 amino acids: CAISDRGAINTEAFF. The CDR3 DNA sequence: TGTGCCATCAGTGACAGGGGGGCCATTAACACTGAAGCTTTCTTT.

This clonotype was seen only a few times. The chain joins TRBV15 to TRBJ2-7, with D possibly TRBD2 on 6 matching bases. CDR1 is LNHNV, CDR2 YYDKDF, per germline (reference sequence). This CDR3 is built from 16 residues. Trimming cost V 1 base and J 2 bases, with 15 bases left between them. The CDR3 sequence is CATSRGSRDSTYEQYF. The CDR3 coding sequence is TGTGCCACCAGCAGAGGTTCGCGGGACTCGACCTACGAGCAGTACTTC.

The chain links TRBV7-9 to TRBJ2-2, with 10 bases lining up with TRBD1. Germline values: CDR1 SEHNR, CDR2 FQNEAQ (reference sequence). V shed 4 bases, J shed 7 bases, and the junction held 6 bases outside the gene matches. The CDR3 has 15 residues. The CDR3 nucleotides read TGTGCCAGCAGCTCCGGGACAGGGGTCCGCGGGGAGCTGTTTTTT. Translated: CASSSGTGVRGELFF.

This clonotype was seen more than once but under ten times. The chain recombines TRBV5-1 with TRBJ1-1, with TRBD1 matching over 9 bases. Germline CDR1 SGHRS, CDR2 YFSETQ. The CDR3 extends over 15 amino acids. After removal of 6 bases from V and 0 bases from J, the junction contained 6 bases not matched to a gene. The CDR3 is CASTLGQGVNTEAFF. DNA of the CDR3: TGCGCCAGCACCCTGGGACAGGGTGTGAACACTGAAGCTTTCTTT.

This clonotype turned up a few times. V and J are TRBV20-1 and TRBJ1-4; TRBD1 matches 10 bases. This CDR3 is built from 13 residues. CDR1 and CDR2 from the germline V gene are DFQATT and SNEGSKA (reference sequence). Trimming removed 6 bases from V and 7 bases from J; junction bases left unmatched: 5. The CDR3 is CSATGQGTEKLFF. The CDR3 coding sequence is TGCAGTGCCACGGGACAGGGGACTGAAAAACTGTTTTTT.